The source of this TCR beta chain is a study of radiation and T cells in renal cell carcinoma. A word on this clone: Its specificity is not known. A junction end diverges from the germline sequence, so it may reflect a read error.

Study-wide findings and caveats: Top tumor clonotypes rose in blood 2 weeks post-radiation, then contracted.

This sample's time point: blood 4 weeks post-SBRT, at nephrectomy. Treatment defined: 15 Gy SBRT to primary tumor, nephrectomy 4 weeks later. Nephrectomy followed 15 Gy stereotactic body radiation by 4 weeks. After SBRT, blood was collected at 2 and 4 weeks, plus baseline. Per germline, CDR1 SGHNT and CDR2 YENEEA. CDR3 length equals 13 residues. TCRdb keeps only in-frame clones here, not all; method: immunoSEQ multiplex PCR. Altogether 60,000 or so clones are present, roughly 80% being singletons, with the ten largest covering about 6.8%. The chain uses TRBV11-3 and TRBJ2-5; D remains unclear. Sequenced material: blood, taken from a patient whose treatment included radiotherapy and nephrectomy. The receptor was isolated from a man in his sixties with renal cell carcinoma. CDR3 sequence (DNA): TGTGCCAGCAGCCGGATCCTGCAAGGGACCCAGTACTTC. Protein sequence: CASSRILQGTQYF.